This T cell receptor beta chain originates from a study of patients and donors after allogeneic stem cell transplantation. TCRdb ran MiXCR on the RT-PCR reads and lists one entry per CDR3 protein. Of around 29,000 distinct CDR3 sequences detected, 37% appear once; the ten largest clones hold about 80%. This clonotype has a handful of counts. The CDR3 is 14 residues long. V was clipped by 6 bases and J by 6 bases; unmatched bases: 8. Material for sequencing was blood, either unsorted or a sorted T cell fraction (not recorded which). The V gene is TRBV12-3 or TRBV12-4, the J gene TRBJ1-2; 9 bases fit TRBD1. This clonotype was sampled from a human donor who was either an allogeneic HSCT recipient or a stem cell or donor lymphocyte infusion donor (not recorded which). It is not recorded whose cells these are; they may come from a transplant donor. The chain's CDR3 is CASSSYRGRNGYTF. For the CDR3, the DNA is TGTGCCAGCAGCTCGTACAGGGGGCGAAATGGCTACACCTTC.